These 15 T cell receptor beta chains originate from one sample sequenced in a study of T cells in Graves' hyperthyroidism and ophthalmopathy. Amplified TCR beta CDR3 regions derived from RNA transcripts. TCR CDR3 regions were first amplified by RT-PCR with HTBI primers. Using its own MiXCR run on the multiplex PCR reads, TCRdb lists one record per CDR3 protein. The sample contains 130,000 to 150,000 distinct CDR3 sequences, about 20% of which appear only once. The sequenced sample consisted of blood. The receptors come from a woman aged 45 to 65 with Graves' hyperthyroidism that later progressed to Graves' ophthalmopathy.

This clonotype was observed many times. V is TRBV12-3 or TRBV12-4 and J is TRBJ2-7, with a weak D call TRBD2 (6 bases). V was cut by 1 base and J by 6 bases, with 16 bases left in between. This CDR3 has 15 amino acids. The CDR3 sequence: CASSLEVGGPPEQYF. The CDR3 DNA is TGTGCCAGCAGTTTAGAGGTCGGGGGACCCCCCGAGCAGTACTTC.

The gene calls are TRBV2 and TRBJ1-2; D not resolved. Per germline, CDR1 SNHLY and CDR2 FYNNEI. Trimming pared 2 bases from V and 2 bases from J, leaving 6 bases between. This CDR3 is built from 13 residues. CDR3 in amino acids: CASSEILNYGYTF. CDR3 DNA sequence: TGTGCCAGCAGTGAAATACTAAACTATGGCTACACCTTC.

The chain links TRBV6-1 to TRBJ2-7; D is perhaps TRBD1 (6 bases). CDR1 is MNHNS, CDR2 SASEGT, per germline. This CDR3 is built from 14 residues. Trimming pared 8 bases from V and 3 bases from J, leaving 17 bases between. The CDR3 region has the DNA TGTGCCAGCTCTTCGACAGGTCCCGACTACGAGCAGTACTTC. Protein: CASSSTGPDYEQYF.

In this sample, this clonotype turned up many times. The gene calls are TRBV5-1 and TRBJ2-7; TRBD1 matches at 7 bases. The CDR3 extends over 15 amino acids. J was trimmed by 4 bases and V by 6 bases; bases with no gene match: 13. Germline-derived CDR1 and CDR2 are SGHRS and YFSETQ. The chain's CDR3 is CASKFSGTDTYEQYF. DNA for the CDR3: TGCGCCAGCAAATTTTCAGGGACAGATACATACGAGCAGTACTTC.

The chain employs TRBV11-1 and TRBJ2-1, with 9 positions matching TRBD2. Trimming at V came to 5 bases and at J to 4 bases, leaving 9 bases not matched to a gene. The CDR3 loop spans 16 amino acids. CDR1 and CDR2 (germline): SGHAT, FQDESV (reference sequence). The CDR3 sequence: CASSPRAGGGYNEQFF. The CDR3 region has the DNA TGTGCCAGCAGCCCCAGGGCGGGAGGGGGATACAATGAGCAGTTCTTC. Full variable domain (rest looked up from reference TRBV11-1 and TRBJ2-1): EAEVAQSPRYKITEKSQAVAFWCDPISGHATLYWYRQILGQGPELLVQFQDESVVDDSQLPKDRFSAERLKGVDSTLKIQPAELGDSAMYLCASSPRAGGGYNEQFFGPGTRLTVL.

In its sample, this clonotype was seen many times. The chain is built from TRBV20-1 and TRBJ2-1, with TRBD2 matching over 11 bases. CDR1 is DFQATT, CDR2 SNEGSKA, per germline (reference sequence). The CDR3 has 15 amino acids. V lost 6 bases, J lost 6 bases, and 10 bases stayed unmatched. The CDR3 protein is CSATRVAGGPNEQFF. The CDR3 DNA reads TGCAGTGCAACTCGGGTAGCGGGAGGGCCCAATGAGCAGTTCTTC.

This clonotype came up many times. The chain combines TRBV5-1 with TRBJ2-2, with 7 bases aligning to TRBD1. CDR3 length: 14 amino acids. The V gene end was trimmed by 7 bases and the J gene end by 2 bases; junction bases not matched to a gene: 5. Germline assignment: CDR1 SGHRS and CDR2 YFSETQ. CDR3 sequence: CASCRDRNTGELFF. The CDR3 region has the DNA TGCGCCAGCTGCCGGGACAGAAACACCGGGGAGCTGTTTTTT.

This clonotype appeared many times. This rearrangement joins TRBV28 to TRBJ1-1; D is undetermined. The germline gives CDR1 MDHEN, CDR2 SYDVKM. V shed 0 bases and J shed 1 base, with 6 bases lying between them. The CDR3 loop spans 14 amino acids. CDR3 protein: CASSLWLENTEAFF. The DNA for the CDR3 is TGTGCCAGCAGTTTATGGCTAGAGAACACTGAAGCTTTCTTT.

The chain combines TRBV7-9 with TRBJ2-2, with no clear D. V lost 4 bases and J lost 6, with 6 bases in between. In germline, CDR1 is SEHNR, CDR2 FQNEAQ (reference sequence). This CDR3 is built from 12 residues. In DNA form, the CDR3 reads TGTGCCAGCAGCTACGGGCCCGGGGAGCTGTTTTTT. Translating it yields CASSYGPGELFF.

This clonotype was seen only a few times. The chain recombines TRBV30 with TRBJ2-3, with 9 nucleotides matching TRBD2. Germline CDR1 reads GTSNPN; CDR2 reads SVGIG (reference sequence). The CDR3 totals 17 residues. The trim removed 1 base at V and 1 base at J, leaving 9 bases unmatched. In DNA, the CDR3 is TGTGCCTGGAGTGCCCTAGCGGGAAAGTTTGGCACAGATACGCAGTATTTT. As protein: CAWSALAGKFGTDTQYF.

With respect to this clonotype: Possible read error: a much larger clone is one base away. V is TRBV15 and J is TRBJ2-3, with 10 nucleotides matching TRBD2. The CDR3 has 15 amino acids. J lost 2 bases, V lost 5 bases, and 4 bases had no gene match. Germline CDR1 and CDR2: LNHNV and YYDKDF (reference sequence). CDR3 loop: CATSLAGAPTDTQYF. As DNA, the CDR3 is TGTGCCACCAGCCTAGCGGGAGCTCCCACAGATACGCAGTATTTT.

The chain joins TRBV6-1 to TRBJ2-1; 10 bases align to TRBD2. The CDR3 is 14 amino acids. Unmatched junction bases numbered 12, after V lost 10 bases and J lost 9 bases. Germline V gives CDR1 MNHNS, CDR2 SASEGT. CDR3 bases: TGTGCCACCCTGTCCGGACTAGCGGTGATTGAGCAGTTCTTC. This gives the protein CATLSGLAVIEQFF.

In this sample, this clonotype turned up a few times. The CDR3 region has the DNA TGTGCCAGCAGTCCCTTGGCGGGAGGGGGGGAGCAGTTCTTC. Translating it yields CASSPLAGGGEQFF. This chain uses TRBV6-1 with TRBJ2-1; 9 bases align to TRBD2. The V and J ends lost 5 bases and 10 bases, in that order; junction bases with no gene match: 9. Germline V gives CDR1 MNHNS, CDR2 SASEGT. This CDR3 is built from 14 residues.

The chain carries TRBV28 and TRBJ1-1; the match to TRBD1 covers 12 bases. V shed 7 bases, J shed 1 base, and the junction held 7 bases outside the gene matches. Germline loops: CDR1 MDHEN, CDR2 SYDVKM. The CDR3 runs 16 residues. The CDR3 DNA is TGTGCCAGCATCTTGGGGACAGGGGGCGCGAACACTGAAGCTTTCTTT. Amino acid sequence: CASILGTGGANTEAFF.

The chain couples TRBV25-1 to TRBJ2-2; 9 bases match TRBD2. The CDR3 totals 17 residues. Germline assignment: CDR1 MGHDK and CDR2 SYGVNS. Trimming cost V 2 bases and J 4 bases; bases outside gene matches: 8. CDR3 amino acids: CASSELGGRAFTGELFF. The CDR3 DNA reads TGTGCCAGCAGTGAACTGGGCGGGAGGGCCTTCACCGGGGAGCTGTTTTTT.